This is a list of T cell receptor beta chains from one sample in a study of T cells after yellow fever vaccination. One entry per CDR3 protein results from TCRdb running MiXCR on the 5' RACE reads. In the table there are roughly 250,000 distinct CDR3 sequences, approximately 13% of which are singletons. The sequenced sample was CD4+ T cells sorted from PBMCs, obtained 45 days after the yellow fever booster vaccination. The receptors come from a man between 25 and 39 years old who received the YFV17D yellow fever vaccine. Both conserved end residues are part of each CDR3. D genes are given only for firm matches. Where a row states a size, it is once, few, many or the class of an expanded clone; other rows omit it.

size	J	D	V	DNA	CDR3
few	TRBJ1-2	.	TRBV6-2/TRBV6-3	TGTGCCAGCAGTTACTCTCCGGTTCGGGGCTACACCTTC	CASSYSPVRGYTF
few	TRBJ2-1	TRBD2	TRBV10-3	TGTGCCATCAGTGAGCCTAGCGGGAGGTACGGTGAGCAGTTCTTC	CAISEPSGRYGEQFF
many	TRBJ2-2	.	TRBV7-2	TGTGCCAGCAGCCGGGGACAGAACACCGGGGAGCTGTTTTTT	CASSRGQNTGELFF
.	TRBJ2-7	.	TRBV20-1	TGCAGTGCTAGAGAGGGGGGTCCGACCTACGAGCAGTACTTC	CSAREGGPTYEQYF
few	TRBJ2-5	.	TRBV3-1	TGTGCCAGCAGCCAAGCTCCGACCCAGTACTTC	CASSQAPTQYF
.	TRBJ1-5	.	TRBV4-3	TGCGCCAGCAGCCAAGGCCCCCGGACTGAGAATCAGCCCCAGCATTTT	CASSQGPRTENQPQHF
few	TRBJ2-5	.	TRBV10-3	TGTGCCATCAGTGAGTCAGCAGAGACCCAGTACTTC	CAISESAETQYF
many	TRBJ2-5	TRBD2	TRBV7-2	TGTGCCAGCAGCAAGGGACTAGCGGAGACCCAGTACTTC	CASSKGLAETQYF
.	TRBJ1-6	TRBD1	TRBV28	TGTGCCAGCGGATTGGTGACAGGGGATGATTCACCCCTCCACTTT	CASGLVTGDDSPLHF
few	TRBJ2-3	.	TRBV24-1	TGTGCCACCAGCTTCGCCGGGGTGTCAAATACGCAGTATTTT	CATSFAGVSNTQYF
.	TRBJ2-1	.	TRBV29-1	TGCAGCGTTGAAGGGGGGTTCTCCTACAATGAGCAGTTCTTC	CSVEGGFSYNEQFF
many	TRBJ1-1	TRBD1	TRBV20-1	TGCAGCGGGACAGGAGTGGGAGTTGAAGCTTTCTTT	CSGTGVGVEAFF
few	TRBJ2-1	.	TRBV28	TGTGCCAGCAATGTTGGAGGGACGAGCTCCTACAATGAGCAGTTCTTC	CASNVGGTSSYNEQFF
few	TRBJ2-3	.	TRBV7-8	TGTGCCAGCAGCTCATATCGGGCCACAGATACGCAGTATTTT	CASSSYRATDTQYF
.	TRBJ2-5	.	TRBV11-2	TGTGCCAGCAGCTTAGATCTGACCCAGTACTTC	CASSLDLTQYF
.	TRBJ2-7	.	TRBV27	TGTGCCAGCAGTCACCAACGCGGGACGACATTTTACGAGCAGTACTTC	CASSHQRGTTFYEQYF
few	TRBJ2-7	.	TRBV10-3	TGTGCCATCAGTGAAATTGGAAGGGACGAGCAGTACTTC	CAISEIGRDEQYF
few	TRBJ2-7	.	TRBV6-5	TGTGCCAGCAGTTACGCCGGAGGGTACGAGCAGTACTTC	CASSYAGGYEQYF
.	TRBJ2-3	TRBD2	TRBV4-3	TGCGCCAGCAGCCACAGAACTGGGGAGGGTACGCAGTATTTT	CASSHRTGEGTQYF
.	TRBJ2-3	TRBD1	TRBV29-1	TGCAGCGTATATAGACAGGGGAGAGATACGCAGTATTTT	CSVYRQGRDTQYF
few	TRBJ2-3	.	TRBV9	TGTGCCAGCAGCCCCCTGACGAGGGGGATGGATACGCAGTATTTT	CASSPLTRGMDTQYF
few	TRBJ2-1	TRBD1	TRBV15	TGTGCCACCAGGTTGGACAGGGGGTCCTACAATGAGCAGTTCTTC	CATRLDRGSYNEQFF
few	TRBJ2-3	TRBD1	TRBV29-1	TGCAGCGTTGGAGGCGCGACAGGGCCGACAGATACGCAGTATTTT	CSVGGATGPTDTQYF
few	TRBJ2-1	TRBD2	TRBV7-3	TGTGCCAGCAGTCCTGCGGGGTTGCGAGCGGGAGGGCGCTACAATGAGCAGTTCTTC	CASSPAGLRAGGRYNEQFF
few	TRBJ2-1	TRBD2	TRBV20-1	TGCAGTGCTCCGTTGACTAGCGTTTCTTACAATGAGCAGTTCTTC	CSAPLTSVSYNEQFF
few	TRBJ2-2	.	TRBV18	TGTGCCAGCTCACCAATAATTAACACCGGGGAGCTGTTTTTT	CASSPIINTGELFF
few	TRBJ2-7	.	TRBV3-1	TGTGCCAGCAGCCGGGGAGCGGACTACGAGCAGTACTTC	CASSRGADYEQYF
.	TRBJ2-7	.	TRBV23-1	TGCGCCAGCAGTCAATCGAGGAGTGCGACAGGCGAGAGCTACTACGAGCAGTACTTC	CASSQSRSATGESYYEQYF
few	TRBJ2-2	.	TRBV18	TGTGCCAGCTCACCACCGATGGCCGGGGAGCTGTTTTTT	CASSPPMAGELFF
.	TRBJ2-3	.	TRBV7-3	TGTGCCAGCAGCTTATCAGGGACCGCTGGCACAGATACGCAGTATTTT	CASSLSGTAGTDTQYF
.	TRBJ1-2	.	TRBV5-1	TGCGCCAGCAGCCCCCTCCAGGGAGGGGGCTACACCTTC	CASSPLQGGGYTF
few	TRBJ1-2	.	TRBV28	TGTGCCAGCAAGTCCTTCGGTGGCTACACCTTC	CASKSFGGYTF
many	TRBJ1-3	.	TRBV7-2	TGTGCCAGCAGCCAGGCGGGGGGCCAAAACACCATATATTTT	CASSQAGGQNTIYF